Here is one T cell receptor beta chain with its context. Its antigen remains undetermined. Base qualities are not provided; no much larger clone lies one nucleotide away. This sample is drawn from a study of post-analysis software for immune sequencing data (dated by TCRdb to between 2015 and 2016). Looking at the study overall: Disease courses on record covered relapsing-remitting, secondary progressive and progressive-relapsing multiple sclerosis, though some patients had no subtype annotation. The patient repertoires were compared against 11 previously published healthy control repertoires obtained from donors aged about 6 to 28 years. A subset of samples was prepared in parallel using single-end sample barcoding, then pooled and co-amplified after Illumina adapter ligation.

Library preparation used PCR. The instrument given in TCRdb is Illumina HiSeq 2500. To reduce PCR and sequencing biases, unique molecular identifiers were built into the TCR beta cDNA libraries. Per 1 to 10 million input T cells, approximately 500,000 cDNA molecules were obtained, such that each molecule approximated one T cell. The same protocol used for the earlier healthy control dataset was applied to prepare and sequence the patient libraries. Within a given batch, samples were prepared together, multiplexed and sequenced on the same HiSeq lane. As for the original processing: Raw barcoded reads were processed with MIGEC, discarding single-read molecular identifier groups before consensus assembly and CDR3 extraction. Clonotype tables were post-analysed with VDJtools, normalizing diversity by down-sampling all datasets to the smallest sample size. In repertoire overlap clustering, CDR3 amino acid sequences, but not nucleotide sequences, were matched to correct batch-related cross-sample contamination. TCRdb ran its own pipeline on the public reads, namely fastp trimming at Q25 and MiXCR clone calling, and kept in-frame beta chains. Rows with a matching CDR3 protein are joined into one entry that keeps the most common DNA and genes. These V and J calls are TCRdb output, not the study's own analysis. The sample profile shows roughly 800,000 distinct CDR3 sequences; approximately 57% of them were found once. The ten largest account for approximately 4.5% of the sample.

Cut back by 0 bases and 4 bases, the V and J ends lie 5 bases apart. The germline V gene (reference sequence) gives CDR1 as DFQATT and CDR2 as SNEGSKA. Including the terminal cysteine and phenylalanine, the CDR3 comprises 12 residues. This entry keeps only the CDR3 DNA: 36 bases, framed from base 1. To demonstrate the VDJtools post-analysis software, the study profiled TCR beta repertoires from the peripheral blood of about a dozen young patients with multiple sclerosis. The patients with multiple sclerosis were children and adolescents between roughly 6 and 17 years of age. Broader findings and caveats from the paper: Strong co-clustering of samples prepared in the same batch was shown by direct clustering with F measure, prompting a batch-effect correction. Roughly 5 TRBV segments, including TRBV5-6, TRBV5-1 and TRBV20-1, were significantly more frequent in patients than controls. Normalized Chao1 diversity was significantly lower in multiple sclerosis patients than controls, suggesting substantial peripheral T-cell clonal expansion. The control group was slightly older than the multiple sclerosis patient group.

Sequencing input: blood. The origin of this receptor is a girl under 18 with multiple sclerosis. The chain is made from TRBV20-1 and TRBJ2-3, with the D gene not clear enough to name. At the DNA level, the sequence is TGCAGTGCTAGAGAGTTACCAGATACGCAGTATTTT. This is translated as CSARELPDTQYF.